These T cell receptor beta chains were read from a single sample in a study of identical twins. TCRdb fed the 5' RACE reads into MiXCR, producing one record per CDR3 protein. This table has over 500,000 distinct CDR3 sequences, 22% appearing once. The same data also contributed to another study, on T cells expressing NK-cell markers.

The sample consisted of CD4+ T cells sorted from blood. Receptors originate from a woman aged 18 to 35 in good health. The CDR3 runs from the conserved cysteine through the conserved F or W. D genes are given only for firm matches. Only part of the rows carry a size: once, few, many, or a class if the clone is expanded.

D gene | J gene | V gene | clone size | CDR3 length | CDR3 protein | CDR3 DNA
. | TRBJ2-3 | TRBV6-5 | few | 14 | CASSYSQYTDTQYF | TGTGCCAGCAGTTACTCGCAGTACACAGATACGCAGTATTTT
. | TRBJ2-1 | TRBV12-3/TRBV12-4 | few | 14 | CASSLDRPYNEQFF | TGTGCCAGCAGTCTTGACAGACCCTACAATGAGCAGTTCTTC
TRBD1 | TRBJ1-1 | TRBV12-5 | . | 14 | CASAEQGSGTEAFF | TGTGCTAGTGCCGAACAGGGGAGTGGCACTGAAGCTTTCTTT
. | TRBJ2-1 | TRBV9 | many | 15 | CASSGYRDLSNEQFF | TGTGCCAGCAGCGGATACAGGGATCTTTCGAATGAGCAGTTCTTC
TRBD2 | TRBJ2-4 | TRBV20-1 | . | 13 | CSARGTSGNIQYF | TGCAGTGCGCGAGGGACTAGCGGAAACATTCAGTACTTC
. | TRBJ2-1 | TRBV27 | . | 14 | CASKVAGSYNEQFF | TGTGCCAGCAAGGTGGCAGGTTCCTACAATGAGCAGTTCTTC
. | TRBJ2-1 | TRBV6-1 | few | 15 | CASRNRDATNNEQFF | TGTGCCAGCAGGAACCGGGACGCCACAAACAATGAGCAGTTCTTC
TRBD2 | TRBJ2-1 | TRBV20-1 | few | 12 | CSAPGLAVEQFF | TGCAGTGCGCCGGGACTAGCGGTTGAGCAGTTCTTC
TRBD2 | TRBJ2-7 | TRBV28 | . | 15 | CASSFGGGGSYEQYF | TGTGCCAGCAGTTTTGGCGGGGGGGGTTCCTACGAGCAGTACTTC
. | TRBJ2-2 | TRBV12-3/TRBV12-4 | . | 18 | CASSFWQGKSTFPGELFF | TGTGCCAGCAGTTTTTGGCAGGGAAAGTCCACATTTCCCGGGGAGCTGTTTTTT
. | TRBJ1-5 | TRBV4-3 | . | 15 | CASSQDGTRGQPQHF | TGCGCCAGCAGCCAAGATGGCACCCGAGGGCAGCCCCAGCATTTT
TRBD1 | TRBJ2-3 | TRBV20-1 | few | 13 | CSATGTGADTQYF | TGCAGTGCTACCGGGACAGGGGCGGATACGCAGTATTTT
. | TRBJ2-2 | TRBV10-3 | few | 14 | CAISKGSDTGELFF | TGTGCCATCAGTAAGGGGTCCGACACCGGGGAGCTGTTTTTT
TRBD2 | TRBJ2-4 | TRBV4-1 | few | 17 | CASSEGLAGGVKNIQYF | TGCGCCAGCAGCGAGGGACTAGCGGGGGGGGTCAAAAACATTCAGTACTTC
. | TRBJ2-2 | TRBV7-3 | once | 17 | CASSLGARAGNTGELFF | TGTGCCAGCAGTTTAGGGGCTCGGGCTGGGAACACCGGGGAGCTGTTTTTT
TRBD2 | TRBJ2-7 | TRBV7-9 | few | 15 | CASSSNLAGGYEQYF | TGTGCCAGCAGCTCGAACCTAGCGGGAGGTTACGAGCAGTACTTC
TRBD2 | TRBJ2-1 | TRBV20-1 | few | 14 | CSARPSGRVHEQFF | TGCAGTGCCCGCCCTAGCGGGAGGGTGCATGAGCAGTTCTTC
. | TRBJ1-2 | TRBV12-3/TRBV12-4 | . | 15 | CASSPVGTDNYGYTF | TGTGCCAGCAGCCCCGTGGGTACAGATAACTATGGCTACACCTTC
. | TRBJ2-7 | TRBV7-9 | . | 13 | CASSHSGASEQYF | TGTGCCAGCAGCCACTCCGGGGCCAGCGAGCAGTACTTC
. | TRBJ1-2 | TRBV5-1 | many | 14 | CASSLLVGYYGYTF | TGCGCCAGCAGCTTGTTGGTGGGTTACTATGGCTACACCTTC
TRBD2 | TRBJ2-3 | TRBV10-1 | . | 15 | CASSVLAGATDTQYF | TGCGCCAGCAGTGTCCTAGCGGGGGCCACAGATACGCAGTATTTT
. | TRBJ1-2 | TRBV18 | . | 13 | CASSPATDYGYTF | TGTGCCAGCTCACCAGCTACAGATTATGGCTACACCTTC
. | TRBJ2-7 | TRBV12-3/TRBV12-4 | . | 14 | CASSLRGARYEQYF | TGTGCCAGCAGTTTACGGGGGGCACGGTACGAGCAGTACTTC
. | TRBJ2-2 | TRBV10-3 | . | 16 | CAIGSASEANTGELFF | TGTGCCATCGGATCGGCAAGCGAAGCGAACACCGGGGAGCTGTTTTTT
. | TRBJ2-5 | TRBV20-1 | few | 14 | CSARDLSREETQYF | TGCAGTGCTAGAGATCTTAGCAGGGAGGAGACCCAGTACTTC
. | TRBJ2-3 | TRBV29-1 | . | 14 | CSVELGVRTDTQYF | TGCAGCGTTGAACTGGGGGTACGGACAGATACGCAGTATTTT
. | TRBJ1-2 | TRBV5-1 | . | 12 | CASSSLGLGYTF | TGCGCCAGCAGCTCCCTAGGACTTGGCTACACCTTC
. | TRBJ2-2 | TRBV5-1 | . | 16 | CASSLWRGGETGELFF | TGCGCCAGCAGCTTGTGGAGGGGCGGCGAGACCGGGGAGCTGTTTTTT
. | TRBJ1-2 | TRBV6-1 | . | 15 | CASRKTGTANNGYTF | TGTGCCAGCAGGAAAACCGGGACGGCGAACAATGGCTACACCTTC
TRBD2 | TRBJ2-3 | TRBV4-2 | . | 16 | CASSQELRGGLDTQYF | TGTGCCAGCAGCCAAGAATTGCGGGGGGGGCTGGATACGCAGTATTTT
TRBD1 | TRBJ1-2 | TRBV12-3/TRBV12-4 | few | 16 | CASSRDGQVGGYGYTF | TGTGCCAGCAGCCGAGATGGACAGGTCGGCGGCTATGGCTACACCTTC
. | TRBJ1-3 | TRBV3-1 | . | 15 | CASSPRPSSGNTIYF | TGTGCCAGCAGCCCCCGACCCAGCTCTGGAAACACCATATATTTT
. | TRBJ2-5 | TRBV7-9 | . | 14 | CASSPPTRKETQYF | TGTGCCAGCAGTCCGCCGACTAGAAAAGAGACCCAGTACTTC
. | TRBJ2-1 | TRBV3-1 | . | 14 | CASSHHQKANEQFF | TGTGCCAGCAGCCATCATCAGAAGGCCAATGAGCAGTTCTTC
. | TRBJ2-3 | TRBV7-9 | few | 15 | CASSSEGGGTDTQYF | TGTGCCAGCAGCTCGGAGGGGGGGGGCACAGATACGCAGTATTTT
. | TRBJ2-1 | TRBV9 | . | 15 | CASSVDPGPYNEQFF | TGTGCCAGCAGCGTAGACCCGGGACCCTACAATGAGCAGTTCTTC
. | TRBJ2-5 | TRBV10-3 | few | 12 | CAIGSGLETQYF | TGTGCCATCGGGTCGGGTTTGGAGACCCAGTACTTC
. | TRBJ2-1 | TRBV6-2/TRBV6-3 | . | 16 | CASSYGGRGRYNEQFF | TGTGCCAGCAGTTACGGAGGGCGCGGGCGCTACAATGAGCAGTTCTTC
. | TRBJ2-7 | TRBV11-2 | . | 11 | CASSFGEEQYF | TGTGCCAGCAGCTTTGGGGAGGAGCAGTACTTC
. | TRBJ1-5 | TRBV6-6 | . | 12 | CATGYSNQPQHF | TGTGCCACGGGCTATAGCAATCAGCCCCAGCATTTT
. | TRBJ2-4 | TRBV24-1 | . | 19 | CATSDFPSGQGKVKNIQYF | TGTGCCACCAGTGATTTCCCTTCAGGTCAGGGGAAAGTCAAAAACATTCAGTACTTC
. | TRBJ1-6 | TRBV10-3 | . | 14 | CAISERQSDSPLHF | TGTGCCATCAGTGAAAGGCAGTCGGATTCACCCCTCCACTTT
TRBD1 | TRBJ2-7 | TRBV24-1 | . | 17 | CATSDRGDRKGGNEQYF | TGTGCCACCAGTGATCGCGGGGACAGGAAAGGAGGGAACGAGCAGTACTTC
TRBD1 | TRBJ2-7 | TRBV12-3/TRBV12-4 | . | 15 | CASSLWGQVGREQYF | TGTGCCAGCAGTTTATGGGGACAGGTGGGCCGCGAGCAGTACTTC
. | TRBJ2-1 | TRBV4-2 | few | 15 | CASSQDQGPPDEQFF | TGTGCCAGCAGCCAAGATCAAGGACCCCCGGATGAGCAGTTCTTC
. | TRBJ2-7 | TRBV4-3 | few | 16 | CASSQERVREPYEQYF | TGCGCCAGCAGCCAAGAAAGGGTACGTGAACCCTACGAGCAGTACTTC
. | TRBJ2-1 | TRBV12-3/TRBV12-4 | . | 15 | CASSLAPAGSGEQFF | TGTGCCAGCAGTTTAGCTCCCGCAGGGAGCGGTGAGCAGTTCTTC
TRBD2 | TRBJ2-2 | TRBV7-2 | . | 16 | CASSLLSSGPTGELFF | TGTGCCAGCAGCTTACTGAGTAGCGGGCCCACCGGGGAGCTGTTTTTT
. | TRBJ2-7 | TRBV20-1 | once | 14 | CSASRGPVTYEQYF | TGCAGTGCTAGTCGTGGGCCCGTAACCTACGAGCAGTACTTC
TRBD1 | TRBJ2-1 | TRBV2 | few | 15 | CASTIGQVSYNEQFF | TGTGCCAGCACTATAGGACAGGTCTCCTACAATGAGCAGTTCTTC
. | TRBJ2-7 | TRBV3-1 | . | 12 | CASSQDQQGIYF | TGTGCCAGCAGCCAAGATCAGCAGGGGATTTACTTC
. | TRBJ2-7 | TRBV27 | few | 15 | CASTYKPGDSYEQYF | TGTGCCAGCACCTATAAACCGGGAGACTCCTACGAGCAGTACTTC